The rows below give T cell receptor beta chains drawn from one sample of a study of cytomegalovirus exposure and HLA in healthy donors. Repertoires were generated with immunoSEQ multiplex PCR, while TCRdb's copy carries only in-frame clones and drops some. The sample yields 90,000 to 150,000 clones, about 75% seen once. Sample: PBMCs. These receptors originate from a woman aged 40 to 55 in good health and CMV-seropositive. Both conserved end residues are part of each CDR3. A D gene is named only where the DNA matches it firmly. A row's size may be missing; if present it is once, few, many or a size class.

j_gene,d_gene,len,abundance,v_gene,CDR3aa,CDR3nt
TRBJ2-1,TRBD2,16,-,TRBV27,CASSVLLAGGPREQFF,TGTGCCAGCAGTGTGCTGCTAGCGGGGGGGCCGAGAGAGCAGTTCTTC
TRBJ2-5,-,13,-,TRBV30,CAWIIGRGETQYF,TGTGCCTGGATAATCGGCAGAGGAGAGACCCAGTACTTC
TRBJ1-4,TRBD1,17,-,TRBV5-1,CASSLGPQGATNEKLFF,TGCGCCAGCAGCTTGGGACCACAGGGGGCCACTAATGAAAAACTGTTTTTT
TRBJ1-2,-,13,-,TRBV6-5,CASSPSGGGGYTF,TGTGCCAGCAGTCCCTCGGGCGGGGGTGGCTACACCTTC
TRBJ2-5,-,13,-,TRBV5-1,CASSLNVGETQYF,TGCGCCAGCAGCTTGAACGTCGGAGAGACCCAGTACTTC
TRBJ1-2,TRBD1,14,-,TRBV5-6,CASSLSRGNYGYTF,TGTGCCAGCAGCTTGAGCAGGGGGAACTATGGCTACACCTTC
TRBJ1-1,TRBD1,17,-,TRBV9,CASSAHARQGADTEAFF,TGTGCCAGCAGCGCCCACGCCCGACAGGGGGCGGACACTGAAGCTTTCTTT
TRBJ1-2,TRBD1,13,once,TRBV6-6,CASSAGQSYGYTF,TGTGCCAGCAGCGCGGGACAGTCCTATGGCTACACCTTC
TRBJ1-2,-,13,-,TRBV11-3,CASSLDGQYGYTF,TGTGCCAGCAGCTTGGACGGACAATATGGCTACACCTTC
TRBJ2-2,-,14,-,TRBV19,CASGHRWDTGELFF,TGTGCCAGTGGACACAGGTGGGACACCGGGGAGCTGTTTTTT
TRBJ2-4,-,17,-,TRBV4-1,CASSQEGGLLAKNIQYF,TGCGCCAGCAGCCAAGAAGGCGGTTTACTAGCCAAAAACATTCAGTACTTC
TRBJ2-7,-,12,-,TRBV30,CAWTATGYEQYF,TGTGCCTGGACCGCGACAGGTTACGAGCAGTACTTC
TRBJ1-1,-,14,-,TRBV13,CASSFQGGNTEAFF,TGTGCCAGCAGCTTCCAGGGTGGAAACACTGAAGCTTTCTTT
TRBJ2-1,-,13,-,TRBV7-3,CASSSQPYNEQFF,TGTGCCAGCAGCTCACAGCCATACAATGAGCAGTTCTTC
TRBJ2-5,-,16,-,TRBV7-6,CASSLAERTVQETQYF,TGTGCCAGCAGCTTAGCGGAGCGAACGGTACAAGAGACCCAGTACTTC
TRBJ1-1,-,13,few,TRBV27,CASSPLTGTGAFF,TGTGCCAGCAGCCCCCTTACGGGCACAGGAGCTTTCTTT
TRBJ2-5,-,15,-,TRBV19,CASSIDRRQGETQYF,TGTGCCAGTAGTATAGATCGTAGGCAGGGAGAGACCCAGTACTTC
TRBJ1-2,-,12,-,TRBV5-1,CASSEQGSGYTF,TGCGCCAGCAGCGAACAGGGTTCGGGCTACACCTTC
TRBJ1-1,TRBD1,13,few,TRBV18,CASSQGESKGAFF,TGTGCCAGCTCCCAGGGGGAATCGAAAGGGGCTTTCTTT
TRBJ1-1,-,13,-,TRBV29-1,CSVEQGQWSEAFF,TGCAGCGTTGAGCAGGGCCAGTGGTCTGAAGCTTTCTTT
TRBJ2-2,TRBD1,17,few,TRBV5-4,CASSLGGGQGNTGELFF,TGTGCCAGCAGCTTGGGGGGCGGACAGGGGAACACCGGGGAGCTGTTTTTT
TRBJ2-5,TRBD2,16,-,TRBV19,CASTGTSGGKVETQYF,TGTGCCAGCACCGGGACTAGCGGGGGGAAGGTCGAGACCCAGTACTTC